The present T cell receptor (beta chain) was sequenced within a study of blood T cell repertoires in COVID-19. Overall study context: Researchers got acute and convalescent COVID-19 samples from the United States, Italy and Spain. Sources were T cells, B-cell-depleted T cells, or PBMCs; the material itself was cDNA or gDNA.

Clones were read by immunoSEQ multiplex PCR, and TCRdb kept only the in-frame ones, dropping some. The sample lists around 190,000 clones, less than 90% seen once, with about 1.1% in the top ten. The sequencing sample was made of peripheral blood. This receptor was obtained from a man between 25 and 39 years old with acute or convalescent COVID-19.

The CDR3 spells CASSYDRDYGYTF. CDR3 in DNA: TGTGCCAGCAGTTACGACAGGGACTATGGCTACACCTTC. The chain recombines TRBV2 with TRBJ1-2, with 7 bases matching TRBD1. Germline V gives CDR1 SNHLY, CDR2 FYNNEI. The CDR3 sequence is 13 residues long. The ends lost 5 bases at V and 3 bases at J; junction bases unmatched: 3.